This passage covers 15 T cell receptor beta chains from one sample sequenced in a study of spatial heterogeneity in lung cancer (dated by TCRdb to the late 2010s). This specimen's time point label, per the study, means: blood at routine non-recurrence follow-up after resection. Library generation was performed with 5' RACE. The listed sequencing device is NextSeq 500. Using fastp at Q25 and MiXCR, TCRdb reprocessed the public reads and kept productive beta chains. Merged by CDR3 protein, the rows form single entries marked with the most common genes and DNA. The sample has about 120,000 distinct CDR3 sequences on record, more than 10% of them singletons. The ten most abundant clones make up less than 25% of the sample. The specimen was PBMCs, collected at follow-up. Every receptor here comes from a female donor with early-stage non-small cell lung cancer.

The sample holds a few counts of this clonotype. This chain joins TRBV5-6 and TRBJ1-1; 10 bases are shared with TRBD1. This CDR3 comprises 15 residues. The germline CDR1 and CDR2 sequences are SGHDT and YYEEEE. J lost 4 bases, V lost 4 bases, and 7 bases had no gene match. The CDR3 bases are TGTGCCAGCAGCCAATCGACAGGGGGCCTCACTGAAGCTTTCTTT. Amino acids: CASSQSTGGLTEAFF. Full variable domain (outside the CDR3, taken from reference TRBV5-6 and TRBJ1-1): DAGVTQSPTHLIKTRGQQVTLRCSPKSGHDTVSWYQQALGQGPQFIFQYYEEEERQRGNFPDRFSGHQFPNYSSELNVNALLLGDSALYLCASSQSTGGLTEAFFGQGTRLTVV.

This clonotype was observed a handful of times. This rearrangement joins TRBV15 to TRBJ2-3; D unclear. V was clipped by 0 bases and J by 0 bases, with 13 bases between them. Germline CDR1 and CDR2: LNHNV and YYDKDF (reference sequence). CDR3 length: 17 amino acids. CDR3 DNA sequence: TGTGCCACCAGCAGAGAAGGAGACGAGCTTAGCACAGATACGCAGTATTTT. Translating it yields CATSREGDELSTDTQYF.

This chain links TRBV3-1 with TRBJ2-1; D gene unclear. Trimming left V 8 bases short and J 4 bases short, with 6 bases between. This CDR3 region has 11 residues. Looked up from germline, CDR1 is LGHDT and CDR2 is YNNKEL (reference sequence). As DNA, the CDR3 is TGTGCCAGCGCCTATTACAATGAGCAGTTCTTC. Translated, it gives CASAYYNEQFF.

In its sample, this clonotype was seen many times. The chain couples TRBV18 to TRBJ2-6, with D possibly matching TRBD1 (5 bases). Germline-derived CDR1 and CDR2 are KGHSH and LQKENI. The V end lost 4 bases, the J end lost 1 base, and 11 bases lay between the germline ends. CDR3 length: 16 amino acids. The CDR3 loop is CASSRATASGANVLTF. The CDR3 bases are TGTGCCAGCTCACGGGCGACAGCTTCTGGGGCCAACGTCCTGACTTTC.

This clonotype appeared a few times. The CDR3 sequence is CASSAQRLRERGPEQFF. The CDR3 coding sequence is TGCGCCAGCAGCGCTCAAAGGTTGCGGGAGCGGGGTCCGGAGCAGTTCTTC. The rearrangement links TRBV4-1 to TRBJ2-1; 7 nucleotides agree with TRBD2. V gave up 5 bases and J gave up 10 bases; unmatched junction bases: 20. CDR1 MGHRA and CDR2 YSYEKL come from the germline V gene. CDR3 length: 17 residues.

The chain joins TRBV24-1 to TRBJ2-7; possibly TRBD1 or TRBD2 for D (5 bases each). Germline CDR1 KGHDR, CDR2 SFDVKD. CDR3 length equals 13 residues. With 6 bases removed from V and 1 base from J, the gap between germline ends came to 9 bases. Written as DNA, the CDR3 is TGTGCCACCAGTCCTTGGGGGTCCTACGAGCAGTACTTC. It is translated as CATSPWGSYEQYF.

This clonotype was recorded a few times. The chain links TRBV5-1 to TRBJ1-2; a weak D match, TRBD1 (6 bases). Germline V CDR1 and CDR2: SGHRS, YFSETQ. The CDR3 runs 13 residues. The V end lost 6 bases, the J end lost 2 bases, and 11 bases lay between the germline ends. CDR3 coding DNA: TGCGCCAGCAACACAGGGAGGAACTATGGCTACACCTTC. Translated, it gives CASNTGRNYGYTF.

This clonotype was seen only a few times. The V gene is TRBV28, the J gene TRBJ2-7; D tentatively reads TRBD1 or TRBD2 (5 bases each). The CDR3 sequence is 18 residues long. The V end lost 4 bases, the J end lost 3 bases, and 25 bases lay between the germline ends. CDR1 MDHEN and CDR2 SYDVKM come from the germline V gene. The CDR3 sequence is CASSSWDLSAPNYYEQYV. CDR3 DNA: TGTGCCAGCAGTTCTTGGGACCTTTCAGCCCCGAATTACTACGAGCAGTACGTC.

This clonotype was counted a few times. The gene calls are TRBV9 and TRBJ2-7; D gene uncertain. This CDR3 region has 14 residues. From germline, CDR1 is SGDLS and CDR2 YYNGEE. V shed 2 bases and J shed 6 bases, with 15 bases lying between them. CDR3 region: CASSVTPTYGEQYF. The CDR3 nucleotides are TGTGCCAGCAGCGTGACTCCTACCTATGGCGAGCAGTACTTC.

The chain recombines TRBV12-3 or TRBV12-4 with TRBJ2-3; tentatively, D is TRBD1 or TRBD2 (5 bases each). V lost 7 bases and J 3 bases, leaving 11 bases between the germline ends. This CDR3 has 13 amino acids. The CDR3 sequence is CASNRRQTDTQYF. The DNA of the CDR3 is TGTGCCAGCAACAGGAGGCAGACAGATACGCAGTATTTT.

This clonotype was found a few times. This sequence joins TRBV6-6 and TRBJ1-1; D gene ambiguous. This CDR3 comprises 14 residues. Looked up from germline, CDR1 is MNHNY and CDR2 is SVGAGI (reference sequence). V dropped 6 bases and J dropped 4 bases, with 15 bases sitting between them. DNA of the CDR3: TGTGCCAGCAGCCCCATTGGGGTTGGCACTGAAGCTTTCTTT. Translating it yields CASSPIGVGTEAFF.

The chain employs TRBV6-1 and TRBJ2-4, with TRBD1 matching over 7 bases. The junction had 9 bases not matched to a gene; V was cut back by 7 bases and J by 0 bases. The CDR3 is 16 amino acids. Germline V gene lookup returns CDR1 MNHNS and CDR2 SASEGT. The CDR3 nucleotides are TGTGCCAGCATTGGTTTAGGGGGCCTAGCCAAAAACATTCAGTACTTC. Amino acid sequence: CASIGLGGLAKNIQYF.

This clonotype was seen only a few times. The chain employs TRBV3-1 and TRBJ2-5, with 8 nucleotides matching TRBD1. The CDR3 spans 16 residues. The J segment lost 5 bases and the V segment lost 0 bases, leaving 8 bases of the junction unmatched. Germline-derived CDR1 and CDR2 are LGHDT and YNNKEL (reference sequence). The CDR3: CASSQDPGRGRETQYF. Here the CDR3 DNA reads TGTGCCAGCAGCCAAGATCCCGGCAGGGGGCGGGAGACCCAGTACTTC.

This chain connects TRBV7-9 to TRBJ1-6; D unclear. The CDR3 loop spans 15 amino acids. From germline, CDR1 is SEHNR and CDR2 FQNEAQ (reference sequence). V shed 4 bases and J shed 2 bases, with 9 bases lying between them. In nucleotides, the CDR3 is TGTGCCAGCAGCTCTACAGATGCCTATAATTCACCCCTCCACTTT. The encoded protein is CASSSTDAYNSPLHF.

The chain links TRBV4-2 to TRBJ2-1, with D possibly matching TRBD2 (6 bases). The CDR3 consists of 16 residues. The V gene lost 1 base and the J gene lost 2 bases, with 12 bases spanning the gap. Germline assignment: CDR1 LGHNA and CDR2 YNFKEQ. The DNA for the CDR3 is TGTGCCAGCAGCCAAGGAGCGGGCTTAGCCTACAATGAGCAGTTCTTC. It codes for CASSQGAGLAYNEQFF.